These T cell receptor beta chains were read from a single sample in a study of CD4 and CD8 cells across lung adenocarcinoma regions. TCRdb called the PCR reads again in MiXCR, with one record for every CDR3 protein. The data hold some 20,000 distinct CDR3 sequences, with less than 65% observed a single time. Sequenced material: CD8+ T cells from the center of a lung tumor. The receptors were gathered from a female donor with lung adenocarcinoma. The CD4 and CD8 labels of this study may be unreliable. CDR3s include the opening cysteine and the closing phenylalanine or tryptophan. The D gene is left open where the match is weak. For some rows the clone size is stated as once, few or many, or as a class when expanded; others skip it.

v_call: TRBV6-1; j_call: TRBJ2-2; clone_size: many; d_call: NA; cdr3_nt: TGTGCCAGCACGCTCTCGGGGACCGGGGAGCTGTTTTTT; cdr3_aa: CASTLSGTGELFF
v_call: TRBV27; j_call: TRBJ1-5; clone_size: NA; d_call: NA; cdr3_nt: TGTGCCAGCAGTTCCCGGAGGGGTGAGCCCCAGCATTTT; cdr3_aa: CASSSRRGEPQHF
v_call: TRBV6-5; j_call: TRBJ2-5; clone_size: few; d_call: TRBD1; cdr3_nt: TGTGCCAGCATTAGGGACAGGGGGCGCAGTAGGCAAGAGACCCAGTACTTC; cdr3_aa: CASIRDRGRSRQETQYF
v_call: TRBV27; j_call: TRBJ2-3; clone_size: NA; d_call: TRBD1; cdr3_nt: TGTGCCAGCAGTCCGGACAGGGCCTACACAGAGACGCAGTATTTT; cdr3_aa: CASSPDRAYTETQYF
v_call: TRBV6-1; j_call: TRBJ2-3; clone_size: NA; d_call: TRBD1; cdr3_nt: TGTGCCAGCAGCTCTCTCACTTTCGACAGGGATGGTTTTTATGGCCCAGATACGCAGTATTTC; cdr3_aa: CASSSLTFDRDGFYGPDTQYF
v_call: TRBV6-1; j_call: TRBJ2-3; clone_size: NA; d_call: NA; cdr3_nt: TGTGCCAGCAGTGAGGTCGGAAGCACAGATACGCAGTATTTT; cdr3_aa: CASSEVGSTDTQYF
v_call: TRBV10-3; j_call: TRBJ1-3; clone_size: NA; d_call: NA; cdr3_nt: TGTGCCACCTTGATTGACTCTGGAAACACCATATATTTT; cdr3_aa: CATLIDSGNTIYF
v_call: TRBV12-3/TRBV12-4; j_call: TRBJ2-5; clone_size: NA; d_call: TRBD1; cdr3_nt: TGTGCCAGCAGGTCCGGGACAGGGAAGAGGGAGACCCAGTACTTC; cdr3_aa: CASRSGTGKRETQYF
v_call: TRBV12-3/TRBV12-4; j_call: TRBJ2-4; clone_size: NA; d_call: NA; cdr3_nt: TGTGCCAGCAGCAACCCCGGGACGGGGCTTTGTGGCCCAAACATGCAGTACTTC; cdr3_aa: CASSNPGTGLCGPNMQYF
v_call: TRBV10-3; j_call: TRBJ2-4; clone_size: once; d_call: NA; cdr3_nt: TGTGCCTGGGGGACGAGAGCCAAAGACATTCAGTATTTC; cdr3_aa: CAWGTRAKDIQYF
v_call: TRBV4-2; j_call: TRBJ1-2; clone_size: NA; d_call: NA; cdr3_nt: TGTGCCAGCAGCCAAGCCCCAGGGGCTAACTATGGCTACACCTTC; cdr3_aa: CASSQAPGANYGYTF
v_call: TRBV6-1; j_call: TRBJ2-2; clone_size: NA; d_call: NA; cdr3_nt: TGTGCCAGCCGCGGGGGCGCAACCGACACCGATGAGCAGTTTTTT; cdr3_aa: CASRGGATDTDEQFF
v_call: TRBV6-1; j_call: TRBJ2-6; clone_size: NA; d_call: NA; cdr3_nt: TGTGCCAGCAGGGAGCCGTCTGGGGCCAACGACCAGTCTTTC; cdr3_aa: CASREPSGANDQSF
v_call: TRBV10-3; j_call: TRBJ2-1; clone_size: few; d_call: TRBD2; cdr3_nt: TGTGCCATCAGGGGACTAGTATACAATGAGCAGTTCTTC; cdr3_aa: CAIRGLVYNEQFF
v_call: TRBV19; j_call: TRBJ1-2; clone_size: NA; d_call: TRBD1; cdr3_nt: TGTGCCAGTAGTGCCAATACAGGGGGCGCGAACTATGGCTACACCTTC; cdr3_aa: CASSANTGGANYGYTF
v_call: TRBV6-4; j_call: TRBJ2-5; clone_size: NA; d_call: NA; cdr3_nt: TGTGCCAGGGGGCCCGCCGGCGGGCGCCAAGATACCCAGTACTTC; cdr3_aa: CARGPAGGRQDTQYF
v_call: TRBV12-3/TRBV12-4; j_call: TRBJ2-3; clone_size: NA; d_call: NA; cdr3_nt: TGTGCCAGGAGGCTGAGAGCCAAAGATATTCAGTATTTT; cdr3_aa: CARRLRAKDIQYF
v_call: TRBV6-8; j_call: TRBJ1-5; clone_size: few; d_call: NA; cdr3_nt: TGTGCCAGCAGTCCCAGGGCCAGCTTCTTTGGGAATCAGCCCCAGCATTTT; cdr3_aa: CASSPRASFFGNQPQHF
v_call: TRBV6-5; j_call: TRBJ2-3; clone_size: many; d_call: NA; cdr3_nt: TGTGCCAGCAGTTACCTCCCGACAGGGAGGTCAGATACGCAGTATTTT; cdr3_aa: CASSYLPTGRSDTQYF
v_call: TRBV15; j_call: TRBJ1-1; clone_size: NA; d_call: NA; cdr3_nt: TGTGCCACCAGCAGAGCCAACAGGGCTAACACTGAAGCTTTCTTT; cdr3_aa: CATSRANRANTEAFF
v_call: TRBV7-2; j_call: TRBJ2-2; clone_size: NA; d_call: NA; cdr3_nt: TGTGCCAGCAGCAACTATGGACCAGAGGGCGGGGAGCTGTTTTTT; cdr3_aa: CASSNYGPEGGELFF
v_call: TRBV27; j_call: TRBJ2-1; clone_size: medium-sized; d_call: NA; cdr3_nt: TGTGCCAGCAGCCTGGACTTTTACAATGAGCAGTTCTTC; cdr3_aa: CASSLDFYNEQFF
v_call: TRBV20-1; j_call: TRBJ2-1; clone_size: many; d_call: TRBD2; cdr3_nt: TGCAGTGCCGCGGGGGGGGAGGGAGGGCTTAGCTCCTACAATGAGCAGTTCTTC; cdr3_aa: CSAAGGEGGLSSYNEQFF
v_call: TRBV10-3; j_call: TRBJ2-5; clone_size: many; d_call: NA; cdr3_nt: TGTGCCATCAGGGGGAGCCAAGAGACCCAGTACTTC; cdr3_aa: CAIRGSQETQYF
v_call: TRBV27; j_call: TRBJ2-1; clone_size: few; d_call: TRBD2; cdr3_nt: TGTGCCAGCAGTTTTGCTAGCGGGGTTTACAATGAGCAGTTCTTC; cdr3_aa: CASSFASGVYNEQFF
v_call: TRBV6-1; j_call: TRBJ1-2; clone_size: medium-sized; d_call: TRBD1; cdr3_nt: TGTGCCAGCAGTAATACCGGGACAGGGTATGGCTACACCTTC; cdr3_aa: CASSNTGTGYGYTF
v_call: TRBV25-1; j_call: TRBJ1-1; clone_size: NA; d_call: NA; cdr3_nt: TGTGCCAGCACGCCGGGGAACACTGAAGCTTTCTTT; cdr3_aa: CASTPGNTEAFF
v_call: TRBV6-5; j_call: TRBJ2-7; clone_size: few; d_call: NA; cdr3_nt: TGTGCCAGCAGTTACTCCAACCCGGGAGCGGCCGAGCAGTACTTC; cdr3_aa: CASSYSNPGAAEQYF
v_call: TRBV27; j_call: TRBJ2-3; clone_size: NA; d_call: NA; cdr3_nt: TGTGGCAGCAGTGACTACGATACGCAGTATTTC; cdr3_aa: CGSSDYDTQYF
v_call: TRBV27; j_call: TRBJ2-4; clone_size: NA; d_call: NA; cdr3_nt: TGTGCCAGCCGTCCAAGGGGGATGGGGGCCACAGGGATGCAGTACTTC; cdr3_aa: CASRPRGMGATGMQYF
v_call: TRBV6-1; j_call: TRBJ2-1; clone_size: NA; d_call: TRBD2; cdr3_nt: TGTGCCAGCAGTGAAAGAATTCTGGCGGGAGTAGGTAATGAGCAGTTCTTC; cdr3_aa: CASSERILAGVGNEQFF
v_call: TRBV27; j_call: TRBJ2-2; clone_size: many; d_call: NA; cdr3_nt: TGTGCCAGCAGTAACTTTGAGAGGGGGAGAAACACCGGGGAGCTGTTTTTT; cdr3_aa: CASSNFERGRNTGELFF
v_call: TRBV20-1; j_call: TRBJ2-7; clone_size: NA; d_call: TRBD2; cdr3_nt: TGCAGTGCTAGGATGACTAGCGGGAGGGGACAGTACTTC; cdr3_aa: CSARMTSGRGQYF
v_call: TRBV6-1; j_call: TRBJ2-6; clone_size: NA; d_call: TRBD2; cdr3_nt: TGTGCCAGCCGAACTAGCGGGGCAGACGCCCAGACTTTT; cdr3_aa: CASRTSGADAQTF
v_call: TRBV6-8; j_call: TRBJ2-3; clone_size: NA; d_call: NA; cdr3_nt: TGTGCCAGCCAGGGGAGGGGTAGCACAAACACGCAGTATTTC; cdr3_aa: CASQGRGSTNTQYF
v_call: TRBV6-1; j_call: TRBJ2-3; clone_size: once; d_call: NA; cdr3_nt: TGTGCCAGCCGGGGGCGAGGGGGCGCGAGCACAGAGGCGCAGTATTTT; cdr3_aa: CASRGRGGASTEAQYF
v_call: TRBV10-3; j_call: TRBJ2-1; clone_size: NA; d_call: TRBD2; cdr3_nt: TGTGCCACGTACAAACCGGGACTAGCGGGAAATGAGCAGTTCTTC; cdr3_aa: CATYKPGLAGNEQFF
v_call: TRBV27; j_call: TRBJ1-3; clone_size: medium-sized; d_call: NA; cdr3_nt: TGTGCCAGCAGAGGGGGGTACTCTGGAAACACCATATATTTT; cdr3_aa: CASRGGYSGNTIYF
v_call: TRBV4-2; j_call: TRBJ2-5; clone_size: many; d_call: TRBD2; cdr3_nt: TGTGCCAGCAGCCCTAGCGGGGTTACTCAAGAGACCCAGTACTTC; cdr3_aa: CASSPSGVTQETQYF
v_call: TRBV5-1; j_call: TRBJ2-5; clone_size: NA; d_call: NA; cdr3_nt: TGCGCCAGCAGCTTCTGGTTGGCCCAGGGGACCCAGTACTTC; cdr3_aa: CASSFWLAQGTQYF
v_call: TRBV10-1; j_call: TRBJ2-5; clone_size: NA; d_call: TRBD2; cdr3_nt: TGCGCCAGCAGTGGACTAGCGGGAGGCCAGTACTTC; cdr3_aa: CASSGLAGGQYF
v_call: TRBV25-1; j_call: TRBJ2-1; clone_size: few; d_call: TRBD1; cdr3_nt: TGTGCCAGCAGCGGCACAATCGGGACAGGGGGCCGGGAGCAGTTCTTC; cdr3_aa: CASSGTIGTGGREQFF
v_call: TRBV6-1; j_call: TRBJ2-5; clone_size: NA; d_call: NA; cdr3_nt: TGTGCCAGCACGGCGCACGGGGGCCGTGACAAAGAGACCCAGTACTTC; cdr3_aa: CASTAHGGRDKETQYF
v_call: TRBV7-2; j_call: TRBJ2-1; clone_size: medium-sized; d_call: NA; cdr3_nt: TGTGCCAGCAGCTTCCCGGGGAGTGTGCAGTTCTTC; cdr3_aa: CASSFPGSVQFF
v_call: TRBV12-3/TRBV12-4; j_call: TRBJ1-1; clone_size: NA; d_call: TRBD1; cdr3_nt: TGTGCCAGCAGCTCCACGACAGGGGCTGAAGCTTTCTTT; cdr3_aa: CASSSTTGAEAFF
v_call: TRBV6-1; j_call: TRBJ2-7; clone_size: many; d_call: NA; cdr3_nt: TGTGCCGTTATGAGACAGGACTCCTACGAGCAGTACTTC; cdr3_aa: CAVMRQDSYEQYF
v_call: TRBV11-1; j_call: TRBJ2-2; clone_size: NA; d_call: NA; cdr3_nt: TGTGCCAGCAGCTTAGCGGTCCCACATGGGACCGGGGAGCTGTATTTT; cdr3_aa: CASSLAVPHGTGELYF
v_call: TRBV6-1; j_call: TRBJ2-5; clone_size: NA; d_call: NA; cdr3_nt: TGTGCCAGCGGTAGAGCCCTGGAGACCCAGTACTTC; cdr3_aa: CASGRALETQYF
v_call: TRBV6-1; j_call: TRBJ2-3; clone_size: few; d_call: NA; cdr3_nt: TGTGCCGGGAGGGGGGGGAGGGCCTTGGGGACGCAGTACTTT; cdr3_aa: CAGRGGRALGTQYF
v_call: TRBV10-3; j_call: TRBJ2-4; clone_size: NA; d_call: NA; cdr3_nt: TGTGCCACGGGGCCGTGGGGCAAAAACATTCAGTACTTC; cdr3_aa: CATGPWGKNIQYF
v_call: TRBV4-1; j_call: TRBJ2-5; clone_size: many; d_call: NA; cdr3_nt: TGCGCCAGCAGCCAAGTGGGGGGGGGGCGGCAAGAGACCCAGTACTTC; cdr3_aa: CASSQVGGGRQETQYF
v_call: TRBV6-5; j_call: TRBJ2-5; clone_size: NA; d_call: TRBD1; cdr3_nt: TGTGCCAGCAGTTACCTATCGGACAGGGGGCCTTATACCCAGTACTTC; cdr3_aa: CASSYLSDRGPYTQYF